One sample yielded the 27 T cell receptor beta chains listed below, sequenced in a study of T cells in localized non-small cell lung cancer. Method: immunoSEQ multiplex PCR; TCRdb's copy keeps in-frame clones and lacks some. The sample consists of 20,000 to 25,000 clones, 89% of them appearing once. The sequenced sample was peripheral blood, obtained before any cancer treatment. These receptors came from a man aged 40 to 75 with stage I squamous cell lung carcinoma.

The chain employs TRBV11-2 and TRBJ1-1; a possible D gene is TRBD1 (6 bases). The CDR3 covers 16 residues. V was pared by 5 bases and J by 2 bases, with 18 bases between. Germline CDR1 reads SGHAT; CDR2 reads FQNNGV. The CDR3 spells CASSQGPGALNTEAFF. In DNA form, the CDR3 reads TGTGCCAGCAGCCAGGGCCCGGGGGCCCTTAACACTGAAGCTTTCTTT.

The chain couples TRBV13 to TRBJ2-7; D unresolved. The CDR3 runs 12 residues. Germline lookup yields CDR1 PRHDT and CDR2 FYEKMQ (reference sequence). The ends were cut back, 3 bases at V and 0 bases at J, with 3 bases in the middle. CDR3 nucleotide sequence: TGTGCCAGCAGCTTGGGCTCCTACGAGCAGTACTTC. Its protein product is CASSLGSYEQYF.

This clone was observed a single time. The genes are TRBV19 and TRBJ1-6; the D is unclear. Germline V gene lookup returns CDR1 LNHDA and CDR2 SQIVND (reference sequence). The ends were cut back, 7 bases at V and 4 bases at J, with 17 bases in the middle. The CDR3 is made up of 16 amino acids. CDR3 sequence (DNA): TGTGCCAGTAATATCGGAAATCCCCTATATAATTCACCCCTCCACTTT. Translated, it gives CASNIGNPLYNSPLHF.

The chain uses TRBV6-5 and TRBJ1-4; 9 positions agree with TRBD1. V was pared by 2 bases and J by 5 bases, with 3 bases of the junction left unmatched. The CDR3 totals 15 residues. Germline lookup yields CDR1 MNHEY and CDR2 SVGAGI. CDR3 DNA sequence: TGTGCCAGCAGTTACGCACAGGGGGCGAATGAAAAACTGTTTTTT. Protein sequence: CASSYAQGANEKLFF.

CDR3 DNA sequence: TGTGCCAGCAGCATTCCGGGACAGGGCCATTCACCCCTCCACTTT. Encoded protein: CASSIPGQGHSPLHF. The V and J genes are TRBV5-8 and TRBJ1-6; 9 bases are a match to TRBD1. V shed 4 bases, J shed 8 bases, and the junction held 7 bases outside the gene matches. The CDR3 spans 15 residues. Germline V gene data show CDR1 as SGHTS and CDR2 as YDEGEE.

This chain uses TRBV4-3 with TRBJ2-1; 8 positions match TRBD2. The J segment lost 8 bases and the V segment lost 0 bases, leaving 15 bases of the junction unmatched. The CDR3 runs to 18 residues. Germline V gene sequence: CDR1 LGHNA, CDR2 YSLEER. The CDR3 here is CASSQDWVTSGSQDEQFF. The CDR3 bases are TGCGCCAGCAGCCAAGATTGGGTAACTAGCGGATCTCAGGATGAGCAGTTCTTC.

This chain uses TRBV5-5 with TRBJ1-1, with TRBD1 as a possible D gene (5 bases). Per the germline V gene, CDR1 is SGHKS and CDR2 is YYEKEE (reference sequence). The CDR3 totals 14 residues. V was cut by 2 bases and J by 4 bases, with 12 bases left in between. The CDR3 sequence is CASSFEGGGTEAFF. CDR3 in DNA: TGTGCCAGCAGCTTTGAGGGCGGGGGCACTGAAGCTTTCTTT.

This chain connects TRBV2 to TRBJ2-7; 8 nucleotides agree with TRBD1. In germline, CDR1 is SNHLY, CDR2 FYNNEI. With V trimmed by 1 base and J by 1 base, 6 bases remained unmatched. The CDR3 has 16 residues. The CDR3, as DNA: TGTGCCAGCAGTGAAGGCGAGACAGGGGATTCCTACGAGCAGTACTTC. Encoded protein: CASSEGETGDSYEQYF.

The J gene is TRBJ1-1, the V gene TRBV30; D perhaps matches TRBD1 (6 bases). In germline, CDR1 is GTSNPN, CDR2 SVGIG (reference sequence). This CDR3 region has 13 residues. V lost 4 bases and J 8 bases, leaving 17 bases between the germline ends. The CDR3 DNA sequence: TGTGCCTGGAACGACGGGACACCTCAGGAAGCTTTCTTT. Translated: CAWNDGTPQEAFF.

The rearrangement uses TRBV6-6 and TRBJ2-7; 9 bases map to TRBD1. The CDR3 extends over 15 amino acids. Germline CDR1 is MNHNY and CDR2 is SVGAGI (reference sequence). Losses at the gene ends were 6 bases for V and 5 bases for J; bases not matched to a gene: 11. The DNA of the CDR3 is TGTGCCAGCAGCTCTAAGACAGGGGGAGGGGACGAGCAGTACTTC. Protein sequence: CASSSKTGGGDEQYF.

This clone has just a few counts. The sample holds other DNA sequences that translate to the same CDR3. The rearrangement uses TRBV7-9 and TRBJ1-1; 9 bases are a match to TRBD1. CDR3 length: 12 amino acids. The J segment lost 7 bases and the V segment lost 5 bases, leaving 2 bases of the junction unmatched. The germline V gene has CDR1 SEHNR and CDR2 FQNEAQ (reference sequence). This chain's CDR3 is CASSLGQGEAFF. DNA of the CDR3: TGTGCCAGCAGCCTGGGACAGGGTGAAGCTTTCTTT.

V usage is TRBV5-4 and J usage is TRBJ2-3; 7 bases map to TRBD1. The germline CDR1 and CDR2 sequences are SGHNT and YYREEE (reference sequence). The CDR3 is 14 amino acids. Trimming took 4 bases from V and 6 from J; bases not matched to a gene: 8. As DNA, the CDR3 is TGTGCCAGCAGCACAGGACAGGCGTCGGATACGCAGTATTTT. Encoded protein: CASSTGQASDTQYF. Variable domain in full (rest from reference TRBV5-4 and TRBJ2-3): ETGVTQSPTHLIKTRGQQVTLRCSSQSGHNTVSWYQQALGQGPQFIFQYYREEENGRGNFPPRFSGLQFPNYSSELNVNALELDDSALYLCASSTGQASDTQYFGPGTRLTVL.

The chain is built from TRBV6-1 and TRBJ2-3, with 11 bases identical to TRBD1. CDR1 MNHNS and CDR2 SASEGT come from the germline V gene. The CDR3 extends over 15 amino acids. The ends lost 3 bases at V and 4 bases at J; junction bases unmatched: 3. CDR3 in DNA: TGTGCCAGCAGTGACCGGGACAGGGGGGCAGATACGCAGTATTTT. It is translated as CASSDRDRGADTQYF.

V is TRBV9 and J is TRBJ2-5, with D possibly being TRBD1 or TRBD2 (6 bases each). There are 16 residues in the CDR3. Germline V gene data show CDR1 as SGDLS and CDR2 as YYNGEE. V was trimmed by 3 bases and J by 5 bases, leaving 20 bases between them. Here the CDR3 DNA reads TGTGCCAGCAGCGACGAAACCGGGGGCTTTGGGGAGACCCAGTACTTC. Translating gives CASSDETGGFGETQYF. Using reference TRBV9 and TRBJ2-5 for the parts outside the CDR3, the full variable domain is DSGVTQTPKHLITATGQRVTLRCSPRSGDLSVYWYQQSLDQGLQFLIQYYNGEERAKGNILERFSAQQFPDLHSELNLSSLELGDSALYFCASSDETGGFGETQYFGPGTRLLVL.

CDR3 loop: CASSQDIGQGSYGYTF. DNA for the CDR3: TGTGCCAGCAGCCAAGATATAGGACAGGGGAGCTATGGCTACACCTTC. The chain uses TRBV14 and TRBJ1-2, with 9 bases that match TRBD1. The CDR3 is 16 residues long. V dropped 0 bases and J dropped 4; count of bases not matched to a gene: 6. Germline assignment: CDR1 SGHDN and CDR2 FVKESK.

The V gene is TRBV15, the J gene TRBJ2-1, with TRBD2 as a possible D gene (5 bases). CDR1 LNHNV and CDR2 YYDKDF come from the germline V gene (reference sequence). V was clipped by 1 base and J by 8 bases, with 15 bases between them. CDR3 length equals 15 residues. This CDR3 reads CATSRVRKVGDEQFF. The DNA for the CDR3 is TGTGCCACCAGCAGAGTGCGGAAGGTGGGAGATGAGCAGTTCTTC.

The chain has TRBV6-1 and TRBJ2-7; the D is unclear. This CDR3 comprises 13 residues. Germline values: CDR1 MNHNS, CDR2 SASEGT. V gave up 7 bases and J gave up 2 bases, with 12 bases separating them. The CDR3, as DNA: TGTGCCAGCACGACCTCCCATACCTACGAGCAGTACTTC. This gives the protein CASTTSHTYEQYF.

The chain is built from TRBV19 and TRBJ1-1; D remains unclear. Trimming left V 4 bases short and J 5 bases short, with 11 bases between. The germline V gene encodes CDR1 LNHDA and CDR2 SQIVND (reference sequence). The CDR3 length is 13 residues. CDR3 sequence reads: CASSTLRDTEAFF. CDR3 in DNA: TGTGCCAGTAGTACACTGAGGGATACTGAAGCTTTCTTT.

The V call is TRBV11-2, the J call TRBJ2-7; TRBD2 aligns across 10 bases. Trimming cost V 0 bases and J 4 bases; bases outside gene matches: 9. Germline V gene lookup returns CDR1 SGHAT and CDR2 FQNNGV. This CDR3 region has 17 residues. The CDR3 nucleotides are TGTGCCAGCAGCTTAGATTTTATAGCGGGGGGCCGTTACGAGCAGTACTTC. Its protein is CASSLDFIAGGRYEQYF.

This chain joins TRBV28 and TRBJ1-5; no clear D. V lost 5 bases and J 3 bases, leaving 11 bases between the germline ends. This CDR3 has 14 residues. Germline CDR1 is MDHEN and CDR2 is SYDVKM. CDR3 sequence (DNA): TGTGCCAGCAGTACGAGGGTGGACAATCAGCCCCAGCATTTT. It is translated as CASSTRVDNQPQHF.

V usage is TRBV5-1 and J usage is TRBJ2-2; D may be TRBD1 (6 bases). The germline V gene encodes CDR1 SGHRS and CDR2 YFSETQ. V lost 2 bases, J lost 6 bases, and 14 bases lay in between. The CDR3 spans 15 residues. In DNA, the CDR3 is TGCGCCAGCAGCTTAGAATTACAGGGAGCCGGGGAGCTGTTTTTT. Its protein product is CASSLELQGAGELFF.

This chain connects TRBV4-3 to TRBJ1-4; TRBD1 matches at 8 bases. Trimming took 4 bases from V and 2 from J; bases not matched to a gene: 6. Germline CDR1 and CDR2: LGHNA and YSLEER. The CDR3 contains 16 residues. The CDR3 protein is CASSPVRDRTNEKLFF. The CDR3 bases are TGCGCCAGCAGCCCAGTCCGGGACAGGACTAATGAAAAACTGTTTTTT.

The V gene is TRBV2, the J gene TRBJ1-5, with TRBD1 as a possible D gene (6 bases). Trimming cost V 3 bases and J 9 bases, with 12 bases left between them. Germline V gene lookup returns CDR1 SNHLY and CDR2 FYNNEI. The CDR3 loop spans 13 amino acids. This chain's CDR3 is CASSDTGGGPQHF. The CDR3 DNA follows: TGTGCCAGCAGTGATACTGGAGGGGGGCCCCAGCATTTT.

The chain has TRBV11-2 and TRBJ1-1; the match to TRBD1 covers 7 bases. This CDR3 contains 17 residues. Trimming removed 2 bases from V and 1 base from J; junction bases left unmatched: 10. Germline values: CDR1 SGHAT, CDR2 FQNNGV. Here the CDR3 reads CASSLRSQGVTNTEAFF. CDR3 DNA sequence: TGTGCCAGCAGCTTAAGGTCCCAGGGGGTGACGAACACTGAAGCTTTCTTT.

This chain joins TRBV4-1 and TRBJ2-7; tentative D call: TRBD1 (6 bases). There are 13 residues in the CDR3. Trimming stripped 3 bases from V and 4 bases from J, with 10 bases between. Germline CDR1 MGHRA, CDR2 YSYEKL. CDR3: CASSHPQGYEQYF. CDR3 sequence (DNA): TGCGCCAGCAGCCACCCCCAGGGGTACGAGCAGTACTTC.

The chain employs TRBV28 and TRBJ1-1; no definite D call. Trimming cost V 2 bases and J 1 base, with 5 bases left between them. The CDR3 length is 13 residues. Germline values: CDR1 MDHEN, CDR2 SYDVKM. CDR3 nucleotide sequence: TGTGCCAGCAGTTTAGGCAGGAACACTGAAGCTTTCTTT. As protein: CASSLGRNTEAFF.

The CDR3 region is CAMHRGQVLETQYF. The CDR3 DNA reads as TGTGCCATGCACAGGGGGCAGGTACTTGAGACCCAGTACTTC. The chain carries TRBV5-4 and TRBJ2-5; 9 bases fit TRBD1. Per the germline V gene, CDR1 is SGHNT and CDR2 is YYREEE (reference sequence). This CDR3 region has 14 residues. Trimming cost V 9 bases and J 5 bases; bases outside gene matches: 11.